The 16 T cell receptor beta chains presented below share a single source sample, sequenced in a study of T cell responses to AZD1222 COVID-19 vaccine. Clones were read by immunoSEQ multiplex PCR, and TCRdb kept only the in-frame ones, dropping some. The data contain around 150,000 clones, approximately 92% of them singletons. The sample was peripheral blood, taken on day 0 of AZD1222 vaccination. The source of these receptors is an adult in good health.

The genes are TRBV3-1 (or the pseudogene TRBV3-2) and TRBJ2-5, with D perhaps being TRBD1 or TRBD2 (6 bases each). CDR3 length equals 15 residues. V shed 4 bases and J shed 5 bases, with 17 bases lying between them. Germline CDR1 is LGHDT and CDR2 is YNNKEL (reference sequence). CDR3 nucleotides: TGTGCCAGCAGCCGACGAGGGGGAGGAGGGGAGACCCAGTACTTC. It codes for CASSRRGGGGETQYF.

The DNA for the CDR3 is TGTGCCAGCTCACGACAGGCGGAGACCCAGTACTTC. This encodes CASSRQAETQYF. The chain links TRBV18 to TRBJ2-5, with D perhaps TRBD1 (6 bases). There are 12 residues in the CDR3. V was pared by 4 bases and J by 5 bases, with 8 bases between. Germline V lookup: CDR1 KGHSH, CDR2 LQKENI.

The gene calls are TRBV19 and TRBJ2-1, with 8 bases aligning to TRBD2. Germline-derived CDR1 and CDR2 are LNHDA and SQIVND (reference sequence). The CDR3 is 14 residues long. J was trimmed by 1 base and V by 8 bases; bases with no gene match: 4. CDR3 coding DNA: TGTGCCAGTCGGCCTAGCGGGTCCTACAATGAGCAGTTCTTC. Its translation is CASRPSGSYNEQFF.

This clone showed up just once. This chain uses TRBV9 with TRBJ1-6, with TRBD1 matching over 10 bases. Germline lookup yields CDR1 SGDLS and CDR2 YYNGEE. This CDR3 comprises 12 residues. The V gene end was trimmed by 7 bases and the J gene end by 9 bases; junction bases not matched to a gene: 1. The CDR3 sequence is CASGQGGSPLHF. The CDR3 DNA reads as TGTGCCAGCGGACAGGGGGGTTCACCCCTCCACTTT.

The chain combines TRBV11-2 with TRBJ2-7, with D perhaps matching TRBD2 (5 bases). Germline V gene data show CDR1 as SGHAT and CDR2 as FQNNGV. V was pared by 5 bases and J by 6 bases, with 14 bases between. CDR3 length equals 13 residues. The CDR3 coding sequence is TGTGCCAGCAGCCCGACCCTACTAGGCGAGCAGTACTTC. It codes for CASSPTLLGEQYF.

As to this clone: Other DNA sequences of this sample code for an identical CDR3. The chain links TRBV7-2 to TRBJ2-7; maybe TRBD1 (6 bases). Germline CDR1 SGHTA, CDR2 FQGNSA. This CDR3 region has 14 residues. Trimming removed 0 bases from V and 0 bases from J, with 6 bases in between. CDR3 DNA: TGTGCCAGCAGCTTAGCAGGGGGCTCCTACGAGCAGTACTTC. It is translated as CASSLAGGSYEQYF.

The chain employs TRBV5-1 and TRBJ1-6; 7 bases are a match to TRBD1. V was clipped by 4 bases and J by 3 bases; unmatched bases: 7. This CDR3 spans 16 amino acids. Germline CDR1 reads SGHRS; CDR2 reads YFSETQ. The CDR3 DNA sequence: TGCGCCAGCAGCCCTCGACAGGGAGGCTATAATTCACCCCTCCACTTT. Its translation: CASSPRQGGYNSPLHF.

The chain is built from TRBV27 and TRBJ2-3, with TRBD1 matching over 10 bases. The length of the CDR3 is 17 residues. In germline, CDR1 is MNHEY, CDR2 SMNVEV (reference sequence). With 2 bases clipped from V and 4 bases from J, the junction kept 9 bases outside the gene matches. The CDR3 bases are TGTGCCAGCAGTTTACCGACGGGACAGGGGATTTCAGATACGCAGTATTTT. Translating it yields CASSLPTGQGISDTQYF.

V is TRBV10-3 and J is TRBJ2-3; D ambiguous. V was shortened by 0 bases and J by 2 bases, with 3 bases between the two germline ends. Looked up from germline, CDR1 is ENHRY and CDR2 is SYGVKD. The CDR3 totals 13 residues. The CDR3 nucleotides are TGTGCCATCAGTGAGTCGGACACAGATACGCAGTATTTT. This gives the protein CAISESDTDTQYF.

V gene TRBV10-3 combines with J gene TRBJ1-2; possible D gene TRBD1, 6 bases. This CDR3 comprises 16 residues. The V gene lost 0 bases and the J gene lost 5 bases, with 16 bases spanning the gap. Germline loops: CDR1 ENHRY, CDR2 SYGVKD. CDR3 region: CAISESENRARYGYTF. In DNA form, the CDR3 reads TGTGCCATCAGTGAGTCGGAAAACAGGGCGAGGTATGGCTACACCTTC.

The chain is built from TRBV18 and TRBJ2-2; maybe TRBD2 (5 bases). V was trimmed by 1 base and J by 5 bases, leaving 14 bases between them. CDR1 and CDR2 from the germline V gene are KGHSH and LQKENI. The CDR3 is made up of 16 amino acids. This CDR3 is CASSPLRRGYTGELFF. In DNA form, the CDR3 reads TGTGCCAGCTCACCACTGCGCCGGGGATATACCGGGGAGCTGTTTTTT.

V gene TRBV7-9 combines with J gene TRBJ1-5, with D tentatively TRBD1 (5 bases). Per germline, CDR1 SEHNR and CDR2 FQNEAQ (reference sequence). V lost 5 bases, J lost 6 bases, and 20 bases lay in between. The CDR3 has 16 residues. This CDR3 is CASSNYAGSAGQPQHF. CDR3 DNA sequence: TGTGCCAGCAGCAATTACGCAGGGTCCGCAGGTCAGCCCCAGCATTTT.

This clone was found once. CDR3 nucleotides: TGTGCCAGTATGAGGGGGTATTCCTACAATGAGCAGTTCTTC. It codes for CASMRGYSYNEQFF. V and J are TRBV19 and TRBJ2-1; D is perhaps TRBD1 (6 bases). The ends were cut back, 7 bases at V and 1 base at J, with 11 bases in the middle. Per germline, CDR1 LNHDA and CDR2 SQIVND (reference sequence). CDR3 length: 14 amino acids.

V gene TRBV28 combines with J gene TRBJ2-1; 7 nucleotides align to TRBD1. Trimming took 8 bases from V and 7 from J; bases not matched to a gene: 11. The CDR3 loop spans 14 amino acids. Germline V gives CDR1 MDHEN, CDR2 SYDVKM. CDR3 sequence reads: CASSLLGGKNEQFF. The CDR3 DNA reads TGTGCCAGCTCCCTTCTAGGGGGCAAGAATGAGCAGTTCTTC.

The chain recombines TRBV4-3 with TRBJ2-3, with 7 bases fitting TRBD1. CDR3 length: 14 residues. The V gene end was trimmed by 0 bases and the J gene end by 4 bases; junction bases not matched to a gene: 1. Germline CDR1 is LGHNA and CDR2 is YSLEER. The CDR3 loop reads CASSQDQGADTQYF. The CDR3 DNA sequence: TGCGCCAGCAGCCAAGACCAGGGGGCAGATACGCAGTATTTT.

Here the CDR3 reads CASSQLGDRGRNTEAFF. The CDR3 DNA sequence: TGTGCCAGCAGCCAGCTCGGGGACAGGGGAAGGAACACTGAAGCTTTCTTT. The chain is built from TRBV14 and TRBJ1-1; 10 bases are a match to TRBD1. This CDR3 is built from 17 residues. With 3 bases clipped from V and 1 base from J, the junction kept 8 bases outside the gene matches. Germline V gene sequence: CDR1 SGHDN, CDR2 FVKESK.